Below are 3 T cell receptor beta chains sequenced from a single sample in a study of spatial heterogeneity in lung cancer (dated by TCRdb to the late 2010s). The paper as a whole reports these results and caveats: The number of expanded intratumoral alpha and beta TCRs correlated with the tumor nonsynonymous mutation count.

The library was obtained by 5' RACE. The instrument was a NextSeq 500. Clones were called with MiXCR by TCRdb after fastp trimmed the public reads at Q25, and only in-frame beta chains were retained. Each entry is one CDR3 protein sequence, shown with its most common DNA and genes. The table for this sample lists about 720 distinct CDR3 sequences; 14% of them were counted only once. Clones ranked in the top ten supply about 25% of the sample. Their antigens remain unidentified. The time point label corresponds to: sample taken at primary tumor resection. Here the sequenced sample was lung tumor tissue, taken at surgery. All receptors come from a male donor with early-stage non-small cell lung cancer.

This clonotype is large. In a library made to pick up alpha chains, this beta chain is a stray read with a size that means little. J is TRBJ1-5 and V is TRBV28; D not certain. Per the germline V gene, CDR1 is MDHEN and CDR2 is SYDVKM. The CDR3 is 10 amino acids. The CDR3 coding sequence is TGTAACAGCAGTGCGGACCCCCAGCATTTT. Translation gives CNSSADPQHF.

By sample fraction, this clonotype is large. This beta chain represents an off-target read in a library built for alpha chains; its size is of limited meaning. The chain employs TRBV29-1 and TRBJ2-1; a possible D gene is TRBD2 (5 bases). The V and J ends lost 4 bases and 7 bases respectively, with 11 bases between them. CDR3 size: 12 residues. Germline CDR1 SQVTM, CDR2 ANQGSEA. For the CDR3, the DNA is TGCAGCGTTGGGGAGCGCCTTAATGAGCAGTTCTTC. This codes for CSVGERLNEQFF.

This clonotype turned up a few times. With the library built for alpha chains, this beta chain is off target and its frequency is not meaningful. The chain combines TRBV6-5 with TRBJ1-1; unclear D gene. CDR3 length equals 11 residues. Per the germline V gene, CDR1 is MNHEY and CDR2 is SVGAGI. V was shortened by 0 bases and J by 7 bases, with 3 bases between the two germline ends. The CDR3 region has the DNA TGTGCCAGCAGTTACTCGGGTGAAGCTTTCTTT. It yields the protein CASSYSGEAFF.